These 17 T cell receptor beta chains were sequenced from one sample in a study of cytomegalovirus exposure and HLA in healthy donors. The study ran its PCR with 60 Vbeta and 13 Jbeta primers. Sequenced by immunoSEQ multiplex PCR; TCRdb stores in-frame clones only, minus some. The profile covers about 130,000 clones, with about three quarters appearing a single time and 3.5% to 5% taken by the ten largest. Sequenced material: PBMCs. These receptors originate from a male donor in good health and CMV-seronegative.

V gene TRBV7-2 combines with J gene TRBJ1-4; 8 bases fit TRBD1. V gave up 6 bases and J gave up 7 bases; unmatched junction bases: 7. Germline values: CDR1 SGHTA, CDR2 FQGNSA. The CDR3 loop spans 14 amino acids. The CDR3 DNA is TGTGCCAGCAGATCGGACAGGGAGGGTGAAAAACTGTTTTTT. Its translation is CASRSDREGEKLFF.

The gene calls are TRBV18 and TRBJ1-2; 10 nucleotides match TRBD1. This CDR3 is built from 15 residues. Germline V gene data show CDR1 as KGHSH and CDR2 as LQKENI. Unmatched junction bases numbered 11, after V lost 3 bases and J lost 10 bases. As DNA, the CDR3 is TGTGCCAGCTCACCCCAGACACGACAGGGGGCCTACTACACCTTC. Amino acid sequence: CASSPQTRQGAYYTF.

The chain recombines TRBV15 with TRBJ1-2, with a tentative D call TRBD1 (6 bases). V was clipped by 3 bases and J by 5 bases, with 16 bases between them. Germline V gene lookup returns CDR1 LNHNV and CDR2 YYDKDF (reference sequence). CDR3 length: 15 residues. The CDR3 DNA reads TGTGCCACCAGCAGGGTTCTACAGGGAGTATATGGCTACACCTTC. It translates to CATSRVLQGVYGYTF.

J is TRBJ1-1 and V is TRBV7-9, with 11 bases aligning to TRBD1. Germline lookup yields CDR1 SEHNR and CDR2 FQNEAQ (reference sequence). This CDR3 has 17 residues. Trimming took 1 base from V and 5 from J; bases not matched to a gene: 9. CDR3 DNA: TGTGCCAGCAGCTTAGGAAGGGGGACAGGGGGAAGGACTGAAGCTTTCTTT. The encoded protein is CASSLGRGTGGRTEAFF.

This chain uses TRBV9 with TRBJ1-2; unclear D gene. CDR1 and CDR2 from the germline V gene are SGDLS and YYNGEE. The CDR3 contains 15 residues. Trimming left V 3 bases short and J 5 bases short, with 17 bases between. This chain's CDR3 is CASSGEGPGSYGYTF. For the CDR3, the DNA is TGTGCCAGCAGCGGAGAGGGCCCCGGGAGTTATGGCTACACCTTC.

This clone was seen only a few times. This chain joins TRBV9 and TRBJ1-1, with a weak D call TRBD1 (6 bases). There are 16 residues in the CDR3. The V end was cut by 4 bases, the J end by 0 bases, with 16 bases between. Germline V lookup: CDR1 SGDLS, CDR2 YYNGEE. Written as DNA, the CDR3 is TGTGCCAGCAGCCGGGACCGCAGGGGTATGAACACTGAAGCTTTCTTT. Translation: CASSRDRRGMNTEAFF.

The rearrangement links TRBV2 to TRBJ1-1; D might be TRBD1 (6 bases). This CDR3 comprises 14 residues. Germline lookup yields CDR1 SNHLY and CDR2 FYNNEI. Trimming took off 6 bases at V and 4 bases at J, with 15 bases between the two ends. The CDR3 sequence: CASRRQAQVTEAFF. CDR3 nucleotide sequence: TGTGCCAGCAGGAGACAGGCGCAGGTCACTGAAGCTTTCTTT.

The chain combines TRBV4-1 with TRBJ2-7, with D possibly being TRBD1 (6 bases). CDR3 size: 15 residues. CDR1 and CDR2 (germline): MGHRA, YSYEKL. Trimming took off 4 bases at V and 2 bases at J, with 15 bases between the two ends. CDR3 coding DNA: TGCGCCAGCAGCCGCGTCCAGGACAGAACCTACGAGCAGTACTTC. It translates to CASSRVQDRTYEQYF.

The chain is built from TRBV19 and TRBJ1-5, with a tentative D call TRBD1 (5 bases). The ends were cut back, 3 bases at V and 2 bases at J, with 11 bases in the middle. The CDR3 covers 15 residues. Germline values: CDR1 LNHDA, CDR2 SQIVND (reference sequence). The CDR3 DNA sequence: TGTGCCAGTAGTATGGACAATAGGGGCAATCAGCCCCAGCATTTT. Amino acid sequence: CASSMDNRGNQPQHF.

In the case of this clone: An end of the junction does not agree with germline; a read error may underlie this. J is TRBJ2-5 and V is TRBV7-7; 9 positions match TRBD2. The CDR3 sequence is 16 residues long. Germline V gives CDR1 SSHAT, CDR2 FNYEAQ (reference sequence). The CDR3 sequence: CASSLGVSGSSETQYF. CDR3 nucleotide sequence: TGTGCTAGCAGCTTAGGGGTTAGCGGGAGTTCAGAGACCCAGTACTTC.

Only a few counts were recorded for this clone. Other DNA sequences in the same sample also yield this CDR3. The chain couples TRBV28 to TRBJ2-6; no reliable D call. The CDR3 extends over 15 amino acids. CDR1 MDHEN and CDR2 SYDVKM come from the germline V gene. V gave up 3 bases and J gave up 1 base, with 7 bases separating them. The CDR3 DNA follows: TGTGCCAGCAGTTTGCGAGGTTCTGGGGCCAACGTCCTGACTTTC. Translated, it gives CASSLRGSGANVLTF.

The chain joins TRBV4-3 to TRBJ1-5, with TRBD1 matching over 8 bases. The length of the CDR3 is 15 residues. Per the germline V gene, CDR1 is LGHNA and CDR2 is YSLEER. The J segment lost 7 bases and the V segment lost 1 base, leaving 6 bases of the junction unmatched. The CDR3 bases are TGCGCCAGCAGCCAAGGTTTAACAGGGGGACAGCCCCAGCATTTT. Translated, it gives CASSQGLTGGQPQHF.

The sample holds many counts of this clone. The V call is TRBV14, the J call TRBJ1-1; the D is unclear. This CDR3 has 13 amino acids. Germline CDR1 SGHDN, CDR2 FVKESK. V lost 2 bases to trimming and J lost 5 bases, with 9 bases between them. Here the CDR3 DNA reads TGTGCCAGCAGCCAAAGCTCGAGAACTGAAGCTTTCTTT. Protein: CASSQSSRTEAFF.

This clone has a handful of counts. The chain combines TRBV11-2 with TRBJ2-7; TRBD1 is a possible D gene (5 bases). This CDR3 is built from 12 residues. Germline CDR1 is SGHAT and CDR2 is FQNNGV. V was cut by 5 bases and J by 7 bases, with 12 bases left in between. The CDR3 sequence: CASSQRGQEQYF. Here the CDR3 DNA reads TGTGCCAGCAGCCAAAGGGGCCAGGAGCAGTACTTC.

This chain joins TRBV5-6 and TRBJ1-1; weak D call: TRBD1 (6 bases). There are 14 residues in the CDR3. CDR1 is SGHDT and CDR2 is YYEEEE in the germline V gene. Between the trimmed V and J ends, which lost 0 bases and 4 bases, there was a span of 10 bases. The CDR3 nucleotides read TGTGCCAGCAGCTTGGGTCAGGGGTTCACTGAAGCTTTCTTT. Its translation is CASSLGQGFTEAFF. The full variable domain, in which reference TRBV5-6 and TRBJ1-1 provide the parts outside the CDR3, is DAGVTQSPTHLIKTRGQQVTLRCSPKSGHDTVSWYQQALGQGPQFIFQYYEEEERQRGNFPDRFSGHQFPNYSSELNVNALLLGDSALYLCASSLGQGFTEAFFGQGTRLTVV.

CDR3 sequence reads: CASSEGSGSNQPQHF. Written as DNA, the CDR3 is TGTGCCAGCAGTGAAGGTTCCGGGAGCAATCAGCCCCAGCATTTT. The rearrangement links TRBV2 to TRBJ1-5; D is unresolved. Germline V gene data show CDR1 as SNHLY and CDR2 as FYNNEI. There are 15 residues in the CDR3. The V and J ends lost 1 base and 1 base respectively, with 8 bases between them.

The rearrangement links TRBV18 to TRBJ2-7; the match to TRBD1 covers 9 bases. Germline assignment: CDR1 KGHSH and CDR2 LQKENI. Trimming removed 0 bases from V and 6 bases from J; junction bases left unmatched: 6. This CDR3 region has 15 residues. The CDR3 reads CASSPPWTGVGEQYF. The CDR3 DNA follows: TGTGCCAGCTCACCACCATGGACAGGGGTGGGCGAGCAGTACTTC.